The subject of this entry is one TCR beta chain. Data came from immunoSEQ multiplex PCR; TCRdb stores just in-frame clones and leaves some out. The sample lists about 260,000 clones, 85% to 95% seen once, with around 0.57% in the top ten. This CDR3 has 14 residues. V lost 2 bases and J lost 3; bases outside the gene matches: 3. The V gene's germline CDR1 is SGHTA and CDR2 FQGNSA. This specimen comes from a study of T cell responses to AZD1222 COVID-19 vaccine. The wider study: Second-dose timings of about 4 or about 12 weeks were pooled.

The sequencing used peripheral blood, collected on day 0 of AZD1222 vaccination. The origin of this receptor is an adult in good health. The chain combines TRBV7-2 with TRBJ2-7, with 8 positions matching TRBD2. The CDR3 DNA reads TGTGCCAGCAGCTTACAACGGGGGGGCTACGAGCAGTACTTC. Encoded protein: CASSLQRGGYEQYF.